This T cell receptor beta chain was sequenced for a study of response to subunit inactivated influenza vaccine. Germline V gene sequence: CDR1 DFQATT, CDR2 SNEGSKA (reference sequence). The CDR3 loop spans 16 amino acids. V shed 3 bases and J 5 bases; nucleotides not matched to a gene: 16. This clonotype was detected ten times or more. Its specificity is unknown. The study's findings and limits: With each seasonal influenza vaccination, the authors suggested, few new T cells are recruited.

TCRdb ran MiXCR on the RT-PCR reads and lists one entry per CDR3 protein. The top ten clones hold 13% of a sample with over 450,000 distinct CDR3 sequences, 10% to 15% of them seen once. The V call is TRBV20-1, the J call TRBJ2-7; 7 bases align to TRBD2. The input for sequencing was PBMCs from blood, taken more than 35 days after vaccination. The clonotype was recovered from a man aged 45 to 65 who received an inactivated influenza vaccine. CDR3: CSASGAGGRAVDEQYF. CDR3 in DNA: TGCAGTGCTAGTGGGGCTGGTGGGAGGGCCGTCGACGAGCAGTACTTC.